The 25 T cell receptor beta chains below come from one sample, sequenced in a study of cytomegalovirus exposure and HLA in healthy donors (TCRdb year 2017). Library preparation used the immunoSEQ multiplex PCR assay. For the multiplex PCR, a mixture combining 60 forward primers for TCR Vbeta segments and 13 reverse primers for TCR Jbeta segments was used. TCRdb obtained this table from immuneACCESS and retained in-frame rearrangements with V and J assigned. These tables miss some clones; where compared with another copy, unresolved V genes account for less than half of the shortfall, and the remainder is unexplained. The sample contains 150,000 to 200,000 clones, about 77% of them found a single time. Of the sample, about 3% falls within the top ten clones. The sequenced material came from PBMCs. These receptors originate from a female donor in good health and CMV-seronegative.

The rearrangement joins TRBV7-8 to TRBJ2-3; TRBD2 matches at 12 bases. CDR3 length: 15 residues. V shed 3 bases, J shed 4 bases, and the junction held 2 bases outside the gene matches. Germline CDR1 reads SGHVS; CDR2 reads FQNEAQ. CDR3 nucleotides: TGTGCCAGCAGCTTCCTAGCGGGGGGGCCAGATACGCAGTATTTT. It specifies CASSFLAGGPDTQYF.

The CDR3 coding sequence is TGTGCCAGCAAGGTGGACAGGGGGGGGACTGAAGCTTTCTTT. It codes for CASKVDRGGTEAFF. The chain uses TRBV2 and TRBJ1-1, with 10 bases fitting TRBD1. J gave up 5 bases and V 7 bases, and 7 bases lay outside the gene matches. The CDR3 is 14 amino acids. Per the germline V gene, CDR1 is SNHLY and CDR2 is FYNNEI.

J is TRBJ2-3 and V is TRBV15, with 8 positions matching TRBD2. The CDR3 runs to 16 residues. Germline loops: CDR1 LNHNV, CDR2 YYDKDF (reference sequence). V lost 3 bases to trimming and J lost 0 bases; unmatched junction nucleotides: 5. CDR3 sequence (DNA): TGTGCCACCAGCAGCCTTACTAGCGGTAGCACAGATACGCAGTATTTT. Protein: CATSSLTSGSTDTQYF.

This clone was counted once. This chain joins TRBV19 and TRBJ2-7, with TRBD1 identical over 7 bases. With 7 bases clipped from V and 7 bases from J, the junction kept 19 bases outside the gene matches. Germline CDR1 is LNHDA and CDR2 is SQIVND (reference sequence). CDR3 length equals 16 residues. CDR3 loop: CASTVRTGQITGEQYF. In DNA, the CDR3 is TGTGCCAGTACCGTTAGAACGGGACAGATAACGGGGGAGCAGTACTTC.

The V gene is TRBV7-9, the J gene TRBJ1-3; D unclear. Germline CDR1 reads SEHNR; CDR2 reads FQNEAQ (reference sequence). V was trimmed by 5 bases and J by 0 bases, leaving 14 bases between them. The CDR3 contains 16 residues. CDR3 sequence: CASSRTEGGSGNTIYF. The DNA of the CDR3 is TGTGCCAGCAGCCGAACAGAGGGAGGCTCTGGAAACACCATATATTTT.

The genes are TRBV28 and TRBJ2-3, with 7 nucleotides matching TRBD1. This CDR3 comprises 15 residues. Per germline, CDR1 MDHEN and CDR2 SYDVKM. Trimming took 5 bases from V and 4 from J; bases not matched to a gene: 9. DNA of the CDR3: TGTGCCAGCAGTGGGAGCAGGGGGTACGCAGATACGCAGTATTTT. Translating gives CASSGSRGYADTQYF.

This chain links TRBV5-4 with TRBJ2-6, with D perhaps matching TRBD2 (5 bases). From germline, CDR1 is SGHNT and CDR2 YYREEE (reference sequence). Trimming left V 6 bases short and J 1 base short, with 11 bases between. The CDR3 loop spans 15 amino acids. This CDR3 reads CASIRGSSGANVLTF. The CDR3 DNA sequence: TGTGCCAGCATCCGAGGGTCTTCTGGGGCCAACGTCCTGACTTTC.

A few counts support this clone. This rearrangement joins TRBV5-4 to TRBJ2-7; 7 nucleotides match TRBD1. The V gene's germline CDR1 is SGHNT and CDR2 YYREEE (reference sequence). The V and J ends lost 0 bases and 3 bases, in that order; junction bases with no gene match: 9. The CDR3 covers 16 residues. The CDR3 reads CASSLVKRTGLYEQYF. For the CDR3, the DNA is TGTGCCAGCAGCTTGGTCAAGAGGACAGGCCTCTACGAGCAGTACTTC.

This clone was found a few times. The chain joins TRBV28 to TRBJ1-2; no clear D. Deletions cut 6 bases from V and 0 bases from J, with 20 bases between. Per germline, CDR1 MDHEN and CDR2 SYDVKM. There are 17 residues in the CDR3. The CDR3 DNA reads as TGTGCCAGCAGCACCCCCCGAGGGTTCAGGACTAACTATGGCTACACCTTC. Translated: CASSTPRGFRTNYGYTF.

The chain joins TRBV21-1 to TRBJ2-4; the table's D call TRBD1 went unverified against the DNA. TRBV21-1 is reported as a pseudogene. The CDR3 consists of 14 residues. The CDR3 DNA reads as TGTTACCGACAGGGGGCTTTATACAAAAACATTCAGTACTTC. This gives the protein CYRQGALYKNIQYF.

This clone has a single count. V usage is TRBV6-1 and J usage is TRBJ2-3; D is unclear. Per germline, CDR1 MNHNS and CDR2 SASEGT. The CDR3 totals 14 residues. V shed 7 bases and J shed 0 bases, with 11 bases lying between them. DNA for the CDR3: TGTGCCAGCAAAGTTTACTATAGCACAGATACGCAGTATTTT. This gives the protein CASKVYYSTDTQYF.

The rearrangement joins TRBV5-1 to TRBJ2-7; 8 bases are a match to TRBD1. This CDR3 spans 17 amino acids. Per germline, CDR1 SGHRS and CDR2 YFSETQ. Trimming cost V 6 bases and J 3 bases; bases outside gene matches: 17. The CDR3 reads CASNPSDRGLLGYEQYF. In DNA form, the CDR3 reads TGCGCCAGCAACCCCTCAGACAGGGGCCTCTTGGGCTACGAGCAGTACTTC.

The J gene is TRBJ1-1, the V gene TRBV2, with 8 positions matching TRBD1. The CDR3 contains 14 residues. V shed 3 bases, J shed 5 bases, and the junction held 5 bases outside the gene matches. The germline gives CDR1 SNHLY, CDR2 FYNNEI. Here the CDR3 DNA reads TGTGCCAGCAGTGACTCGACAGGGGTAACTGAAGCTTTCTTT. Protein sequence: CASSDSTGVTEAFF.

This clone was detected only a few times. For the CDR3, the DNA is TGTGCCAGCAGGACCGGGACAGGGGTGGGAGAGCAGTACTTC. Its protein product is CASRTGTGVGEQYF. The J gene is TRBJ2-7, the V gene TRBV28; 10 positions agree with TRBD1. The CDR3 is made up of 14 amino acids. J lost 7 bases, V lost 6 bases, and 9 bases had no gene match. CDR1 and CDR2 from the germline V gene are MDHEN and SYDVKM.

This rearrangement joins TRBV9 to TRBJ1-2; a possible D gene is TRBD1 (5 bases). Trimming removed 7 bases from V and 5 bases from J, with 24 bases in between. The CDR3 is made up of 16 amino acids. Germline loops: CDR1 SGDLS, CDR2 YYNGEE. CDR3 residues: CASSSGGRNQAYGYTF. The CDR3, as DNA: TGTGCCAGCTCCTCCGGGGGGAGGAATCAGGCTTATGGCTACACCTTC. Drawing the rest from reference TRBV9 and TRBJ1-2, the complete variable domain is DSGVTQTPKHLITATGQRVTLRCSPRSGDLSVYWYQQSLDQGLQFLIQYYNGEERAKGNILERFSAQQFPDLHSELNLSSLELGDSALYFCASSSGGRNQAYGYTFGSGTRLTVV.

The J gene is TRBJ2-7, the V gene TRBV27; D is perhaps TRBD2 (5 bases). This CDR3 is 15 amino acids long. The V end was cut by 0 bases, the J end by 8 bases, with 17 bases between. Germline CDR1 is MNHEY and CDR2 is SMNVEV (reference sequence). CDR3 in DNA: TGTGCCAGCAGTTTATCACCCCCGGCGGGTATCCAGCAGTACTTC. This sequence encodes CASSLSPPAGIQQYF.

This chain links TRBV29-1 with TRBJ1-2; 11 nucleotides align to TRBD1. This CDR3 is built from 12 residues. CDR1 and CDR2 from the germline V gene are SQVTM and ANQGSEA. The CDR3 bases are TGCACCGTGGACAGGGGGCCCTATGGCTACACCTTC. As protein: CTVDRGPYGYTF.

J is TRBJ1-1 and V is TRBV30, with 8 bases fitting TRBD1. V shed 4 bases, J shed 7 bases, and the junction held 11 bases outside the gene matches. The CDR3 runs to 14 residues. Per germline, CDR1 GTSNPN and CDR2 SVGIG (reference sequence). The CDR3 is CAWIGTGRSYEAFF. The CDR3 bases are TGTGCCTGGATTGGGACAGGCCGAAGTTATGAAGCTTTCTTT.

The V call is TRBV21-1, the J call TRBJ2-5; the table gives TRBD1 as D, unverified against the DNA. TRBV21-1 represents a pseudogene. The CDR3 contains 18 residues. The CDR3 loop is CASSKEGTQGTTSGTQYF. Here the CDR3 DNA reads TGTGCCAGCAGCAAAGAAGGGACCCAGGGGACCACATCAGGGACCCAGTACTTC.

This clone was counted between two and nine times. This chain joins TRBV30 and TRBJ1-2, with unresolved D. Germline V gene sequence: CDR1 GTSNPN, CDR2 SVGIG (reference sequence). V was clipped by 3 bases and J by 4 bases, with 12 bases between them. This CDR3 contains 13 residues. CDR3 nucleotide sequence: TGTGCCTGGAGCCGGGAACTCGGCTATGGCTACACCTTC. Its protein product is CAWSRELGYGYTF. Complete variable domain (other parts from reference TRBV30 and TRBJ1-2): SQTIHQWPATLVQPVGSPLSLECTVEGTSNPNLYWYRQAAGRGLQLLFYSVGIGQISSEVPQNLSASRPQDRQFILSSKKLLLSDSGFYLCAWSRELGYGYTFGSGTRLTVV.

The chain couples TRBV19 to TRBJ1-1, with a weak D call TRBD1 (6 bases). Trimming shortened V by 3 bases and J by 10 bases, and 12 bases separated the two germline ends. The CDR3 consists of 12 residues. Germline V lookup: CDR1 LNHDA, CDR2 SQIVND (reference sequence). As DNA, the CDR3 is TGTGCCAGTAGTATGGGTACAGGGCGAGCTTTCTTT. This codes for CASSMGTGRAFF.

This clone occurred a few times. CDR3 residues: CASSIARGGAEAFF. The DNA for the CDR3 is TGTGCCAGTAGTATAGCCAGGGGTGGGGCTGAAGCTTTCTTT. The chain links TRBV19 to TRBJ1-1; a possible D gene is TRBD1 (6 bases). In germline, CDR1 is LNHDA, CDR2 SQIVND (reference sequence). Trimming removed 1 base at V and 6 bases at J, with 12 bases between. This CDR3 region has 14 residues.

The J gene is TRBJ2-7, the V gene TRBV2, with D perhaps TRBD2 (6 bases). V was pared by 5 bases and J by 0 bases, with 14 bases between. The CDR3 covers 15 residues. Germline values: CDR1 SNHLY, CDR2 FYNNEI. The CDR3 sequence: CASSPRRDLSYEQYF. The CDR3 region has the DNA TGTGCCAGCAGTCCCAGGCGGGATCTCTCCTACGAGCAGTACTTC.

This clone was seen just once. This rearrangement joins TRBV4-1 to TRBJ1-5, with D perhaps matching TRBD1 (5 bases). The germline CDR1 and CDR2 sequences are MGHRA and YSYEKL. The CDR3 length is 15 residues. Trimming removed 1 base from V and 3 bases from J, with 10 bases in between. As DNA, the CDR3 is TGCGCCAGCAGCCAAGTAGGGGCCGACAATCAGCCCCAGCATTTT. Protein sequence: CASSQVGADNQPQHF.

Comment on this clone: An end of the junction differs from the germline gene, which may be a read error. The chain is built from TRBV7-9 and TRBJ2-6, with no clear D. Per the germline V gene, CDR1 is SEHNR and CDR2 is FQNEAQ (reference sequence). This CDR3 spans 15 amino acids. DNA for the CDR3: TGTTCCAGCAGCTTTGCGGAATCTGGGGCCAACGTCCTGACTTTC. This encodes CSSSFAESGANVLTF.